This TCR beta chain was observed in a study of T cell repertoires in cytomegalovirus infection. In the study overall: Both CMV infection and a matching HLA type were indicated by public TCR beta signatures. Regarding the study as a whole: Dominant in the ex vivo response were TCR beta clonotypes restricted by HLA-C and specific for CMV.

In this sample, this clonotype turned up once. Its antigen is still unknown. The J segment lost 9 bases and the V segment lost 5 bases, leaving 11 bases of the junction unmatched. This CDR3 region has 15 residues. Germline loops: CDR1 LNHDA, CDR2 SQIVND (reference sequence). TCRdb passed the reads through MiXCR, listing each CDR3 protein once. The data show fewer than 300,000 distinct CDR3 sequences, about 25% seen once. Material for sequencing was PBMCs. The V and J genes are TRBV19 and TRBJ2-1; 9 bases are shared with TRBD2. This sequence was found in a human donor in good health (CMV status not recorded). Some clones in this sample may be carry-over from other donors' samples. CDR3 loop: CASSLRGGRGVEQFF. For the CDR3, the DNA is TGTGCCAGTAGTTTGCGGGGGGGCCGTGGGGTTGAGCAGTTCTTC.